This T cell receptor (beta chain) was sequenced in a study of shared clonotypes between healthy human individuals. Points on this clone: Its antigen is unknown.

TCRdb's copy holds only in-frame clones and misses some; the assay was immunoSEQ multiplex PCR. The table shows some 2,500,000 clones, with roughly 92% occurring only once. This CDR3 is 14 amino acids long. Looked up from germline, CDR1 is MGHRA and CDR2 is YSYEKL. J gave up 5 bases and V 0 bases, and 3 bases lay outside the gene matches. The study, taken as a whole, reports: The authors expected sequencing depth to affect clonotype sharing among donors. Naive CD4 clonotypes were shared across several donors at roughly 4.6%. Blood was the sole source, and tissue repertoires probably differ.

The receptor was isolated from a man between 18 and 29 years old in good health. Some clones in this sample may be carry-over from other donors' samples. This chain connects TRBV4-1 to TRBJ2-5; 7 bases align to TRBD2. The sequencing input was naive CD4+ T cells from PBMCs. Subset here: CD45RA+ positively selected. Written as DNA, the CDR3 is TGCGCCAGCAGCCAAGACTTGCGGGGGGAGACCCAGTACTTC. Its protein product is CASSQDLRGETQYF.